This T cell receptor beta chain appears in the sequencing data of a study of blood T cells in healthy people across ages. Overall study findings and caveats: Age advanced and TCR beta diversity per million T cells fell, roughly linearly.

A second about 7 to 12 cycle PCR used barcoded and J-beta primers. Each cDNA molecule was tagged by a template-switch adaptor with 12 random nucleotides. TCRdb passed the 5' RACE reads through MiXCR, listing each CDR3 protein once. The sample contains 850,000 to 950,000 distinct CDR3 sequences, 25% to 30% of which appear only once. This clonotype came up many times. Antigen unknown. The CDR3 extends over 16 amino acids. V lost 0 bases and J lost 0, with 13 bases in between. CDR1 and CDR2 (germline): DFQATT, SNEGSKA (reference sequence). Donors gave roughly 10 milliliters of peripheral blood apiece. This TCR was recovered from an elderly woman in good health. V gene TRBV20-1 combines with J gene TRBJ2-3; maybe TRBD1 (6 bases). The sample taken for sequencing was blood. The CDR3 nucleotides read TGCAGTGCTAGAGATAGAACGGACAGAAGCACAGATACGCAGTATTTT. It translates to CSARDRTDRSTDTQYF.